This TCR beta chain was observed in a study of T cells after yellow fever vaccination. Points from the study as a whole: Subsequent to the booster, the majority of primary-vaccination clones reappeared (around 97% CD4, 88% CD8). Within FACS-sorted repertoires, abundant clonotypes contaminating from the bulk population could be present.

In making TCR cDNA, 5'RACE template switching added a universal primer site and UMIs to it. In TCRdb, the 5' RACE reads were re-called with MiXCR into one record per CDR3 protein. The repertoire holds more than 250,000 distinct CDR3 sequences, around 6.8% seen once, with roughly a sixth in the top ten. With regard to this clonotype: Its antigen is as yet unknown.

Germline lookup yields CDR1 DFQATT and CDR2 SNEGSKA (reference sequence). V was clipped by 0 bases and J by 6 bases, with 11 bases between them. This CDR3 has 14 residues. The receptor was derived from a man aged 18 to 29 who received the YFV17D yellow fever vaccine. The specimen comprised PBMCs, sampled more than 40 days after the first yellow fever vaccination. This chain connects TRBV20-1 to TRBJ2-2, with D possibly being TRBD1 or TRBD2 (6 bases each). This chain's CDR3 is CSARDWGAAGELFF. The CDR3 coding sequence is TGCAGTGCTAGAGATTGGGGGGCAGCCGGGGAGCTGTTTTTT.